These T cell receptor beta chains were read from a single sample in a study of cytomegalovirus exposure and HLA in healthy donors. The protocol was immunoSEQ multiplex PCR, while the TCRdb copy is restricted to in-frame clones and leaves out a portion. The sample gives roughly 100,000 clones, roughly 74% of which show up once; 2% to 3% is in the top ten. The sample taken for sequencing was PBMCs. The receptors were gathered from a man aged 40-49 years in good health and CMV-seronegative. Each CDR3 is given with its conserved first and last residue. The D gene is left open where the match is weak. Clone size is shown for a subset of rows, as once, few, many or a class of expanded clone.

D,J,V,length,size,CDR3,DNA
NA,TRBJ2-1,TRBV28,13,NA,CASSFRLDNEQFF,TGTGCCAGCAGTTTTCGACTCGACAATGAGCAGTTCTTC
TRBD2,TRBJ2-3,TRBV10-2,14,NA,CASDLAAGGDTQYF,TGCGCCAGCGACCTAGCGGCCGGAGGAGATACGCAGTATTTT
NA,TRBJ2-5,TRBV4-1,14,NA,CASSQDASQETQYF,TGCGCCAGCAGCCAAGACGCTTCCCAGGAGACCCAGTACTTC
TRBD1,TRBJ2-7,TRBV11-2,15,NA,CASSLPKTGGNEQYF,TGTGCCAGCAGCTTACCCAAGACAGGGGGCAACGAGCAGTACTTC
TRBD1,TRBJ2-1,TRBV4-1,17,few,CASSQDRGQTSYNEQFF,TGCGCCAGCAGCCAAGATAGGGGACAGACCTCCTACAATGAGCAGTTCTTC
TRBD1,TRBJ2-2,TRBV5-1,14,NA,CASRLQGSTGELFF,TGCGCCAGCAGATTACAGGGGAGTACCGGGGAGCTGTTTTTT
TRBD1,TRBJ2-7,TRBV4-1,17,few,CASSRIYNRDSSYEQYF,TGCGCCAGCAGCCGAATCTATAACAGGGACAGCTCCTACGAGCAGTACTTC
NA,TRBJ1-3,TRBV28,15,NA,CASSTPGSPGNTIYF,TGTGCCAGCAGTACCCCAGGGTCGCCTGGAAACACCATATATTTT
NA,TRBJ2-1,TRBV12-1,16,NA,CASSVGLAGSYNEQFF,TGTGCCAGCAGCGTGGGACTAGCGGGGTCCTACAATGAGCAGTTCTTC
TRBD1,TRBJ2-7,TRBV6-5,14,once,CASRNGQGAGEQYF,TGTGCCAGCAGGAATGGACAGGGGGCGGGCGAGCAGTACTTC
TRBD1,TRBJ1-2,TRBV7-8,15,NA,CASSITSGQTYGYTF,TGTGCCAGCAGCATTACATCGGGACAGACTTATGGCTACACCTTC
TRBD1,TRBJ2-1,TRBV19,14,NA,CASERGQGENEQFF,TGTGCCAGCGAAAGGGGACAGGGAGAGAATGAGCAGTTCTTC
NA,TRBJ1-2,TRBV6-6,14,NA,CASSPPAPLRGYTF,TGTGCCAGCAGTCCCCCGGCCCCTTTGCGGGGCTACACCTTC
TRBD2,TRBJ2-3,TRBV7-9,15,NA,CASSFTGGPGDTQYF,TGTGCCAGCAGTTTCACGGGGGGGCCGGGGGATACGCAGTATTTT
NA,TRBJ1-5,TRBV7-8,15,NA,CASQPTAGGNQPQHF,TGTGCCAGCCAACCCACGGCAGGGGGCAATCAGCCCCAGCATTTT
TRBD1,TRBJ2-2,TRBV5-6,15,NA,CASSPGTGNTGELFF,TGTGCCAGCAGCCCCGGGACAGGGAACACCGGGGAGCTGTTTTTT
TRBD1,TRBJ1-1,TRBV18,13,NA,CASSSDRGAEAFF,TGTGCCAGCTCATCCGACAGGGGTGCTGAAGCTTTCTTT
TRBD1,TRBJ1-1,TRBV9,14,once,CASSGTGGSAEAFF,TGTGCCAGCAGCGGGACAGGGGGCAGTGCTGAAGCTTTCTTT
TRBD1,TRBJ1-2,TRBV29-1,13,NA,CSVGQGDNYGYTF,TGCAGCGTTGGACAGGGGGATAACTATGGCTACACCTTC
TRBD2,TRBJ2-1,TRBV5-4,15,once,CASSLGVAGGNEQFF,TGTGCCAGCAGCTTGGGGGTAGCGGGGGGCAATGAGCAGTTCTTC
TRBD2,TRBJ2-7,TRBV6-5,16,NA,CASSYIGTSGIYEQYF,TGTGCCAGCAGTTATATCGGGACTAGCGGCATCTACGAGCAGTACTTC
NA,TRBJ1-2,TRBV5-8,14,NA,CASSSVSTRFGYTF,TGTGCCAGCAGCTCAGTGTCAACGCGGTTTGGCTACACCTTC
TRBD1,TRBJ1-1,TRBV6-5,15,few,CASSVQGASDTEAFF,TGTGCCAGCAGTGTGCAGGGGGCATCAGACACTGAAGCTTTCTTT
TRBD2,TRBJ2-2,TRBV6-6,16,NA,CASKDSGGGAPGELFF,TGTGCCAGCAAGGATTCTGGCGGGGGGGCCCCCGGGGAGCTGTTTTTT
NA,TRBJ1-4,TRBV2,15,NA,CASRVGQERYEKLFF,TGTGCCAGCAGAGTCGGGCAGGAGCGGTATGAAAAACTGTTTTTT
NA,TRBJ1-2,TRBV7-9,13,NA,CASSFGGGYGYTF,TGTGCCAGCAGCTTCGGGGGGGGCTATGGCTACACCTTC
NA,TRBJ2-5,TRBV29-1,12,NA,CSVRGNQETQYF,TGCAGCGTTCGGGGAAATCAAGAGACCCAGTACTTC